One and the same sample provided the 21 T cell receptor beta chains below, sequenced in a study of blood T cell repertoires in COVID-19. TCRdb's table, derived via immunoSEQ multiplex PCR, lists solely in-frame clones and lacks some. The top ten clones hold 44% of a sample with over 120,000 clones, 84% of them seen once. The specimen was peripheral blood. These receptors originate from a human donor in a cohort sampled during active COVID-19.

This sequence joins TRBV5-1 and TRBJ2-7, with D unclear. This CDR3 is 14 amino acids long. V lost 4 bases, J lost 5 bases, and 16 bases lay in between. Germline CDR1 SGHRS, CDR2 YFSETQ. The CDR3 region is CASSPRSLPHEQYF. Here the CDR3 DNA reads TGCGCCAGCAGCCCGCGCTCCTTACCACACGAGCAGTACTTC.

This clone was observed a few times. The V call is TRBV5-1, the J call TRBJ2-7; tentatively, D is TRBD1 (7 bases). The CDR3 spans 13 residues. Germline V gives CDR1 SGHRS, CDR2 YFSETQ. The V end was cut by 4 bases, the J end by 2 bases, with 10 bases between. As DNA, the CDR3 is TGCGCCAGCAGCGGAGGGACAGCCTACGAGCAGTACGTC. It codes for CASSGGTAYEQYV.

V usage is TRBV6-1 and J usage is TRBJ2-2; D is unresolved. V lost 2 bases to trimming and J lost 4 bases, with 8 bases between them. From germline, CDR1 is MNHNS and CDR2 SASEGT. This CDR3 is built from 14 residues. In DNA, the CDR3 is TGTGCCAGCAGTGAAATTTATCTCACCGGGGAGCTGTTTTTT. This encodes CASSEIYLTGELFF.

The genes are TRBV5-4 and TRBJ2-5; tentative D call: TRBD2 (6 bases). With 4 bases removed from V and 1 base from J, the gap between germline ends came to 14 bases. CDR3 size: 15 residues. Germline CDR1 is SGHNT and CDR2 is YYREEE (reference sequence). The CDR3 nucleotides read TGTGCCAGCAGCCCGGGGGTCCAGCTCCAAGAGACCCAGTACTTC. Its protein product is CASSPGVQLQETQYF.

This sequence joins TRBV7-9 and TRBJ2-1; 7 positions match TRBD2. In germline, CDR1 is SEHNR, CDR2 FQNEAQ (reference sequence). The CDR3 totals 15 residues. V shed 4 bases and J 8 bases; nucleotides not matched to a gene: 11. The CDR3 region is CASSSFGLVEDEQFF. The DNA of the CDR3 is TGTGCCAGCAGCTCCTTCGGACTAGTTGAGGATGAGCAGTTCTTC.

There are a few counts of this clone. This chain links TRBV4-2 with TRBJ1-2; D gene ambiguous. V was trimmed by 0 bases and J by 8 bases, leaving 13 bases between them. This CDR3 is built from 14 residues. Germline CDR1 reads LGHNA; CDR2 reads YNFKEQ. The CDR3 DNA reads TGTGCCAGCAGCCAAGATACGGCAGGCGCCGGCTACACCTTC. It encodes CASSQDTAGAGYTF.

This clone came up a few times. The chain is built from TRBV30 and TRBJ2-1, with TRBD2 identical over 7 bases. V was pared by 1 base and J by 6 bases, with 6 bases of the junction left unmatched. This CDR3 region has 14 residues. Looked up from germline, CDR1 is GTSNPN and CDR2 is SVGIG (reference sequence). The CDR3 is CAWSELAWINEQFF. The CDR3 DNA sequence: TGTGCCTGGAGTGAACTAGCGTGGATCAATGAGCAGTTCTTC. Full variable domain (rest looked up from reference TRBV30 and TRBJ2-1): SQTIHQWPATLVQPVGSPLSLECTVEGTSNPNLYWYRQAAGRGLQLLFYSVGIGQISSEVPQNLSASRPQDRQFILSSKKLLLSDSGFYLCAWSELAWINEQFFGPGTRLTVL.

The rearrangement joins TRBV29-1 to TRBJ1-5; the D gene is possibly TRBD1 (6 bases). V shed 7 bases and J shed 3 bases, with 16 bases lying between them. From germline, CDR1 is SQVTM and CDR2 ANQGSEA. CDR3 length: 14 residues. The CDR3 here is CSAGGGGNNQPQHF. The CDR3 region has the DNA TGCAGCGCCGGAGGGGGGGGTAACAATCAGCCCCAGCATTTT.

About this clone: One end of the junction does not line up with germline, which may come from a read error. The V gene is TRBV7-7, the J gene TRBJ2-3, with TRBD2 as a possible D gene (5 bases). The CDR3 extends over 16 amino acids. Germline CDR1 is SSHAT and CDR2 is FNYEAQ (reference sequence). CDR3: CASSSGFSHGTDTQYF. For the CDR3, the DNA is TGTGCTAGCAGCTCGGGGTTTTCACATGGCACAGATACGCAGTATTTT.

This chain connects TRBV19 to TRBJ1-5; 7 bases are shared with TRBD1. V shed 2 bases and J 5 bases; nucleotides not matched to a gene: 6. CDR1 LNHDA and CDR2 SQIVND come from the germline V gene (reference sequence). The CDR3 spans 15 residues. The CDR3 region has the DNA TGTGCCAGTAGTATACAGGGGGAAAGGGATCAGCCCCAGCATTTT. Protein: CASSIQGERDQPQHF.

The sample holds one count of this clone. V usage is TRBV21-1 and J usage is TRBJ2-7; the table assigns TRBD2, which was not confirmed against the DNA. TRBV21-1 represents a pseudogene. The CDR3 covers 15 residues. The CDR3 DNA reads TGTGCCAGCAGGGTTAATAGCGCAACTCACTACGAGCAGTACGTC. It codes for CASRVNSATHYEQYV.

J is TRBJ2-3 and V is TRBV28, with D possibly matching TRBD1 (6 bases). Germline values: CDR1 MDHEN, CDR2 SYDVKM. This CDR3 contains 12 residues. V lost 8 bases and J lost 4, with 10 bases in between. Here the CDR3 reads CASGQRPDTQYF. The CDR3 bases are TGTGCCAGCGGACAGCGACCAGATACGCAGTATTTT.

The chain carries TRBV6-6 and TRBJ2-1, with 11 positions matching TRBD2. CDR3 length: 13 amino acids. Trimming took 2 bases from V and 11 from J; bases not matched to a gene: 2. Germline V gene lookup returns CDR1 MNHNY and CDR2 SVGAGI (reference sequence). CDR3: CASSYRLAGKQFF. CDR3 nucleotides: TGTGCCAGCAGTTACCGACTAGCGGGGAAGCAGTTCTTC.

This chain uses TRBV28 with TRBJ1-2; D is perhaps TRBD1 (5 bases). This CDR3 has 14 residues. Germline V lookup: CDR1 MDHEN, CDR2 SYDVKM. The V gene lost 6 bases and the J gene lost 1 base, with 12 bases spanning the gap. The DNA of the CDR3 is TGTGCCAGCAGCCCTGGGGGGGTTAACTATGGCTACACCTTC. Its protein product is CASSPGGVNYGYTF.

V usage is TRBV21-1 and J usage is TRBJ2-1; the table's D call, TRBD2, was not checked against the DNA. TRBV21-1 is tagged as a pseudogene. This CDR3 is built from 16 residues. This CDR3 reads CASSKLERGVENEQFF. Written as DNA, the CDR3 is TGTGCCAGCAGCAAATTGGAGCGGGGGGTGGAAAATGAGCAGTTCTTC.

This rearrangement joins TRBV14 to TRBJ2-1, with a weak D call TRBD2 (5 bases). The CDR3 runs to 14 residues. The V end was cut by 4 bases, the J end by 8 bases, with 15 bases between. Germline CDR1 is SGHDN and CDR2 is FVKESK. Written as DNA, the CDR3 is TGTGCCAGCAGCCTGGGGTCCGGCGGGCATGAGCAGTTCTTC. It is translated as CASSLGSGGHEQFF.

The J gene is TRBJ1-2, the V gene TRBV3-1 (or the pseudogene TRBV3-2); D unclear. This CDR3 region has 12 residues. With 3 bases removed from V and 7 bases from J, the gap between germline ends came to 9 bases. Germline assignment: CDR1 LGHDT and CDR2 YNNKEL (reference sequence). The CDR3 loop is CASSQREGGYTF. DNA of the CDR3: TGTGCCAGCAGCCAGAGGGAAGGTGGCTACACCTTC.

This clone was recorded once. V and J are TRBV4-2 and TRBJ2-1, with 9 bases aligning to TRBD2. This CDR3 is built from 16 residues. The junction had 10 bases not matched to a gene; V was cut back by 0 bases and J by 10 bases. Germline V gives CDR1 LGHNA, CDR2 YNFKEQ. This CDR3 is CASSQEASGAAREQFF. Here the CDR3 DNA reads TGTGCCAGCAGCCAAGAAGCTAGCGGGGCGGCCAGAGAGCAGTTCTTC.

The chain employs TRBV19 and TRBJ1-6; D might be TRBD1 (5 bases). Germline loops: CDR1 LNHDA, CDR2 SQIVND (reference sequence). Trimming took 5 bases from V and 0 from J, leaving 11 bases between them. This CDR3 is built from 16 residues. The CDR3 loop reads CASSAPQGSYNSPLHF. The CDR3 DNA reads TGTGCCAGTAGTGCCCCGCAGGGCTCCTATAATTCACCCCTCCACTTT.

The CDR3 reads CASSFNYGLAGEETQYF. The CDR3, as DNA: TGTGCCAGCAGCTTTAACTATGGCCTAGCGGGGGAAGAGACCCAGTACTTC. The gene calls are TRBV5-6 and TRBJ2-5, with 10 bases that match TRBD2. The CDR3 extends over 17 amino acids. Trimming took 2 bases from V and 3 from J; bases not matched to a gene: 10. Germline V gene data show CDR1 as SGHDT and CDR2 as YYEEEE.

Only one count was recorded for this clone. The rearrangement links TRBV7-9 to TRBJ2-1; TRBD2 aligns across 11 bases. There are 18 residues in the CDR3. The germline V gene has CDR1 SEHNR and CDR2 FQNEAQ (reference sequence). J gave up 3 bases and V 2 bases, and 9 bases lay outside the gene matches. The CDR3 nucleotides are TGTGCCAGCAGCTTAACTGCTTGGGGGACTAGCGGCTACAATGAGCAGTTCTTC. Translated: CASSLTAWGTSGYNEQFF.